This T cell receptor beta chain was identified in a study of blood T cells in healthy people across ages. Primed by a sample-barcoded 5' primer and a J-beta primer mix, a second PCR proceeded for about 7 to 12 cycles. From the 5' RACE reads, TCRdb called clonotypes with MiXCR, one entry per CDR3 protein. Here the sample spans about 1,000,000 distinct CDR3 sequences, more than 35% being singletons. J lost 7 bases, V lost 6 bases, and 9 bases had no gene match. The CDR3 sequence is 13 residues long. In germline, CDR1 is MNHEY, CDR2 SMNVEV (reference sequence). The chain joins TRBV27 to TRBJ2-7, with 7 bases identical to TRBD2. Sequenced input: blood. The origin of this receptor is a woman in her sixties in good health. CDR3 sequence: CASSQTSWEEQYF. For the CDR3, the DNA is TGTGCCAGCAGCCAGACTAGCTGGGAGGAGCAGTACTTC.